This T cell receptor beta chain was recovered during a study of cytomegalovirus exposure and HLA in healthy donors. For this clone: As yet, its antigen is unknown.

Deletions cut 5 bases from V and 3 bases from J, with 10 bases between. The CDR3 has 14 residues. In germline, CDR1 is LNHDA, CDR2 SQIVND (reference sequence). Repertoires were generated with immunoSEQ multiplex PCR, while TCRdb's copy carries only in-frame clones and drops some. The data contain approximately 160,000 clones, roughly 91% of them singletons. Study-wide results and limits: Most observed TCR sequences were rare, whereas some public TCRs were detected in many donors.

This chain uses TRBV19 with TRBJ1-4; D is unresolved. The TCR sequence derives from a man aged 18 to 29 in good health and CMV-seropositive. What was sequenced was PBMCs. CDR3 amino acids: CASSQDGANEKLFF. The CDR3 DNA reads as TGTGCCAGTAGTCAAGACGGAGCTAATGAAAAACTGTTTTTT.